The text below deals with one T cell receptor (beta chain). Its antigen is still unknown. Assay used: immunoSEQ multiplex PCR; TCRdb lists only in-frame clones, some missing. The data contain about 1 million clones, 65% to 80% of them singletons. This entry belongs to a study of shared clonotypes between healthy human individuals. Background on the study: Donor ages ranged 18 to 49 years: a couple of women, a few men.

Study-level points and caveats: Clonotypes that were shared across a handful of donors made up around 4.6% of naive CD4 clonotypes.

Germline loops: CDR1 SGHRS, CDR2 YFSETQ. This CDR3 contains 13 residues. Deletions cut 2 bases from V and 6 bases from J, with 12 bases between. This receptor was taken from a young man in good health. V usage is TRBV5-1 and J usage is TRBJ2-7; D perhaps matches TRBD2 (5 bases). The sequenced material came from memory CD4+ T cells sorted from blood. Subset specified: CD45RA-negative fraction. DNA of the CDR3: TGCGCCAGCAGCTTCGGGGAATCCCTCGAGCAGTACTTC. Translating gives CASSFGESLEQYF.